The T cell receptor beta chain under discussion was sequenced for a study of blood T cell repertoires in COVID-19. Background on the study: Samples came from the United States, Italy and Spain, spanning acute and convalescent COVID-19.

Assay: immunoSEQ multiplex PCR; the TCRdb copy retains only in-frame clones and omits some. The table records roughly 130,000 clones, approximately 85% of them present only once. This CDR3 contains 19 residues. Germline V lookup: CDR1 MRHNA, CDR2 SNTAGT. V dropped 5 bases and J dropped 0; count of bases not matched to a gene: 9. Cohorts were determined from participant-reported clinical history. This sequence joins TRBV6-4 and TRBJ2-2, with 13 bases lining up with TRBD2. Specimen: PBMCs or T cells enriched from blood (not recorded which). This TCR came from a woman in her forties or fifties with acute COVID-19. For the CDR3, the DNA is TGTGCCAGCAGTCCTACTCGGACTAGCGGGGGCCCGAACACCGGGGAGCTGTTTTTT. Its translation is CASSPTRTSGGPNTGELFF.